Listed below are T cell receptor beta chains from one sample, sequenced in a study of blood T cell dynamics during melanoma immunotherapy. Method: immunoSEQ multiplex PCR; TCRdb's copy keeps in-frame clones and lacks some. The sample has about 11,000 clones; around four fifths are singletons. This sample comprised blood, obtained from a patient treated with checkpoint blockade. The receptors shown here come from a human donor with melanoma. The CDR3 runs from the conserved cysteine through the conserved F or W. A D gene is named only where the DNA matches it firmly. The size of a clone is reported for some rows only, either as once, few or many, or as a class for expanded clones.

TRBJ1-1,TRBD1,TRBV13,.,CASSQGGQGIAEAFF,TGTGCCAGCAGCCAGGGGGGACAGGGGATAGCTGAAGCTTTCTTT
TRBJ1-4,.,TRBV5-5,.,CASRRGLNEKLFF,TGTGCCAGCAGGAGGGGACTTAATGAAAAACTGTTTTTT
TRBJ1-5,.,TRBV19,few,CASTPGVRGRQPQHF,TGTGCCAGTACCCCGGGGGTGAGAGGTAGACAGCCCCAGCATTTT
TRBJ1-4,TRBD1,TRBV9,.,CASRRGTGLSEKLFF,TGTGCCAGCAGACGGGGGACAGGGCTGAGTGAAAAACTGTTTTTT
TRBJ1-6,.,TRBV6-6,.,CASSYSGTLGSPLHF,TGTGCCAGCAGTTACTCCGGGACATTGGGGTCACCCCTCCACTTT
TRBJ2-2,.,TRBV7-2,.,CASTPGGTGELFF,TGTGCCAGCACCCCCGGGGGTACCGGGGAGCTGTTTTTT
TRBJ2-5,.,TRBV7-3,.,CASSLTFGGPQETQYF,TGTGCCAGCAGCTTAACATTTGGGGGCCCGCAAGAGACCCAGTACTTC
TRBJ1-1,.,TRBV6-5,.,CASSYSRGRGTEAFF,TGTGCCAGCAGTTACTCGAGGGGAAGGGGCACTGAAGCTTTCTTT
TRBJ2-1,TRBD2,TRBV5-1,.,CASSSFGGSSYNEQFF,TGCGCCAGCAGCTCCTTTGGCGGGAGTTCCTACAATGAGCAGTTCTTC
TRBJ2-5,TRBD2,TRBV2,.,CASSRSGGTEETQYF,TGTGCCAGCAGCCGTAGCGGGGGGACCGAAGAGACCCAGTACTTC
TRBJ2-2,TRBD1,TRBV4-1,.,CASSLKDWGQTGYGELFF,TGCGCCAGCAGCCTTAAGGACTGGGGACAGACTGGCTACGGGGAGCTGTTTTTT
TRBJ1-5,.,TRBV7-6,.,CASSLSPDSVQPQHF,TGTGCCAGCAGCTTAAGCCCGGACAGCGTACAGCCCCAGCATTTT